Shown below are 8 T cell receptor beta chains from a single sample sequenced in a study of blood T cells in healthy people across ages. Alongside a J-beta primer mix, a sample-barcoded 5' primer served in a second PCR lasting roughly 6 to 11 cycles. One entry per CDR3 protein results from TCRdb running MiXCR on the 5' RACE reads. The table has some 1.6 million distinct CDR3 sequences, almost 35% seen once. The specimen sequenced was blood. Every receptor here comes from a woman in her twenties or thirties in good health.

Comments on this clonotype: Likely a read error: the CDR3 ends without its conserved phenylalanine or tryptophan. The rearrangement joins TRBV14 to TRBJ2-3; D is unresolved. Germline values: CDR1 SGHDN, CDR2 FVKESK. This CDR3 spans 12 amino acids. V shed 0 bases and J shed 6 bases, with 4 bases lying between them. In nucleotides, the CDR3 is TGTGCCAGCAGCCAAGAGGCGGATACGCAGTATGTT. The encoded protein is CASSQEADTQYV.

A few counts support this clonotype. The rearrangement joins TRBV20-1 to TRBJ1-5, with no clear D. Germline values: CDR1 DFQATT, CDR2 SNEGSKA (reference sequence). The V end was cut by 0 bases, the J end by 0 bases, with 6 bases between. The CDR3 is 14 residues long. The CDR3: CSARDPGSNQPQHF. The DNA for the CDR3 is TGCAGTGCTAGAGATCCGGGTAGCAATCAGCCCCAGCATTTT.

This clonotype was seen many times. This chain joins TRBV13 and TRBJ2-7, with 7 nucleotides matching TRBD1. This CDR3 is 16 amino acids long. The junction had 10 bases not matched to a gene; V was cut back by 3 bases and J by 2 bases. CDR1 and CDR2 from the germline V gene are PRHDT and FYEKMQ (reference sequence). CDR3 DNA sequence: TGTGCCAGCAGCTTTGGCCCGTCCGGGACAGCCTACGAGCAGTACTTC. Amino acids: CASSFGPSGTAYEQYF.

The chain is built from TRBV10-3 and TRBJ2-5, with D possibly being TRBD1 or TRBD2 (5 bases each). CDR1 and CDR2 (germline): ENHRY, SYGVKD. This CDR3 comprises 16 residues. V dropped 0 bases and J dropped 7 bases, with 18 bases sitting between them. Written as DNA, the CDR3 is TGTGCCATCAGTGAGTCGTGGGACGGACTCCAGGGGACCCAGTACTTC. It encodes CAISESWDGLQGTQYF.

The chain employs TRBV3-1 and TRBJ2-7; 7 nucleotides line up with TRBD2. V lost 1 base to trimming and J lost 3 bases; unmatched junction nucleotides: 9. This CDR3 contains 16 residues. In germline, CDR1 is LGHDT, CDR2 YNNKEL (reference sequence). The DNA of the CDR3 is TGTGCCAGCAGCCAAGGGGTCGGACTAGGGGACTACGAGCAGTACTTC. It encodes CASSQGVGLGDYEQYF.

The table lists this clonotype with a few counts. The V call is TRBV4-1, the J call TRBJ1-1; D possibly corresponds to TRBD1 (6 bases). The CDR3 covers 15 residues. Trimming pared 5 bases from V and 1 base from J, leaving 14 bases between. Germline values: CDR1 MGHRA, CDR2 YSYEKL. CDR3 sequence: CASSAQGSKNTEAFF. Written as DNA, the CDR3 is TGCGCCAGCAGCGCTCAGGGGAGTAAGAACACTGAAGCTTTCTTT.

J is TRBJ2-1 and V is TRBV20-1; 12 nucleotides line up with TRBD2. The germline CDR1 and CDR2 sequences are DFQATT and SNEGSKA (reference sequence). CDR3 size: 15 residues. V shed 5 bases and J 9 bases; nucleotides not matched to a gene: 11. CDR3: CSARTSGENVGEQFF. CDR3 in DNA: TGCAGTGCTCGGACTAGCGGGGAAAATGTGGGTGAGCAGTTCTTC.

The CDR3 loop is CSARDLRGEHQETQYF. DNA of the CDR3: TGCAGTGCTAGAGATTTACGCGGGGAGCACCAAGAGACCCAGTACTTC. The V and J genes are TRBV20-1 and TRBJ2-5; perhaps TRBD2 as D (6 bases). The germline gives CDR1 DFQATT, CDR2 SNEGSKA (reference sequence). The CDR3 consists of 16 residues. Between the trimmed V and J ends, which lost 0 bases and 0 bases, there was a span of 14 bases.